This section outlines one T cell receptor beta chain sequence together with its context. In alopecia areata patients, both lesional scalp punch biopsies and peripheral blood were collected. The sample is drawn from a study of CD8+ T cells in alopecia areata. Investigators isolated RNA and reverse transcribed it into cDNA to act as the sequencing template. Assay: immunoSEQ multiplex PCR; the TCRdb copy retains only in-frame clones and omits some. The top ten clones hold around 19% of a sample with some 150,000 clones, 50% to 65% of them seen once. The sequence was obtained from a human donor with alopecia areata. This material consisted of CD8+ T cells sorted from blood, taken at week 0.

CDR3 nucleotides: TGCGCCAGCAGCCAAGATCCCCTCGGAGGGGTTGATGAAAAACTGTTTTTT. Its protein is CASSQDPLGGVDEKLFF. This chain links TRBV4-1 with TRBJ1-4; possible D gene TRBD1, 5 bases. The germline V gene has CDR1 MGHRA and CDR2 YSYEKL. V was clipped by 0 bases and J by 6 bases, with 17 bases between them. CDR3 length: 17 residues.